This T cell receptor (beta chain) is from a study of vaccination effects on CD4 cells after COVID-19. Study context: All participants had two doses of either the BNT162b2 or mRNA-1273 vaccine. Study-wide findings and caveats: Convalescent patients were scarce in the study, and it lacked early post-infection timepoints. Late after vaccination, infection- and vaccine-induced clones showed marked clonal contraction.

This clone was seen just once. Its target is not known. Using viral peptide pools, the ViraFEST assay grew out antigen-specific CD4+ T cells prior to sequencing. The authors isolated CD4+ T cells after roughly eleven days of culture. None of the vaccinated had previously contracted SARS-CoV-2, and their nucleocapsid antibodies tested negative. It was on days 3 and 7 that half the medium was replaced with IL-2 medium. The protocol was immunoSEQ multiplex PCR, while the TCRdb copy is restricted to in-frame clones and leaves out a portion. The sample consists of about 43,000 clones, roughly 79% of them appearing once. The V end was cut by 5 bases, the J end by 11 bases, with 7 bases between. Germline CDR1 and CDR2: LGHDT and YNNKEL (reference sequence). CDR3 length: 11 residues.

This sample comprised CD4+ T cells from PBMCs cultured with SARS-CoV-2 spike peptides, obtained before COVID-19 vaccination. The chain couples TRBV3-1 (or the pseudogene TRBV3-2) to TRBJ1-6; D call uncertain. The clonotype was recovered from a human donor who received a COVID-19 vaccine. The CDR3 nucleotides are TGTGCCAGCAGCGGAAATACACCCCTCCACTTT. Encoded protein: CASSGNTPLHF.